This paragraph covers one TCR beta chain sequence. A read error may produce the germline difference seen at one junction end. The data stem from a study of CD8 T cells in Susac syndrome. A quantity of about 0.5 to 1 ug RNA underwent reverse transcription using random hexamers. TCRdb reprocessed the immunoSEQ multiplex PCR reads with MiXCR, giving one entry per CDR3 protein. The sample lists about 280,000 distinct CDR3 sequences, about 85% occurring once. Peripheral blood CD8+ and CD4+ T cells were profiled by TCR beta sequencing. Treatment-naive patients with stable or active relapsing-remitting disease served as multiple sclerosis controls. This CDR3 has 14 residues. Germline lookup yields CDR1 SGHDT and CDR2 YYEEEE.

This sequence was found in a human donor with multiple sclerosis. The chain couples TRBV5-6 to TRBJ1-4; D is ambiguous. Sequenced material: CD8+ T cells from PBMCs. Written as DNA, the CDR3 is TGTGCCAACAGCTTGGGTCCCAGAGGAGAAAAACTGTTTTTT. Translating gives CANSLGPRGEKLFF.